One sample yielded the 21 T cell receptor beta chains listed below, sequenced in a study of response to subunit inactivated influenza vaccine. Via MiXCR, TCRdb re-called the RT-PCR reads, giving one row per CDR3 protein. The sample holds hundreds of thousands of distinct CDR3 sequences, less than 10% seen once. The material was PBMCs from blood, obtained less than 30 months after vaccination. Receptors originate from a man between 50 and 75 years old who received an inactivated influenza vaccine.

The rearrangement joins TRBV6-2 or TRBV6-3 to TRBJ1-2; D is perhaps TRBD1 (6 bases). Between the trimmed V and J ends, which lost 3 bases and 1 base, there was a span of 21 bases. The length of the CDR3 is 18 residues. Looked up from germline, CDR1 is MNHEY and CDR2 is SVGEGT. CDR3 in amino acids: CASSYPTGARFDNYGYTF. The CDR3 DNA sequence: TGTGCCAGCAGTTATCCGACGGGGGCGCGGTTCGATAACTATGGCTACACCTTC.

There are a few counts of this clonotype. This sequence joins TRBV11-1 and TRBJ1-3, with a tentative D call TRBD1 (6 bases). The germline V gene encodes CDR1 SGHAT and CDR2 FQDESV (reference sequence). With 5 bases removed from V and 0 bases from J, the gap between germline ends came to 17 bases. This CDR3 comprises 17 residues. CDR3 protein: CASSQGIQGSSGNTIYF. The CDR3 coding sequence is TGTGCCAGCAGCCAAGGAATACAGGGTTCCTCTGGAAACACCATATATTTT.

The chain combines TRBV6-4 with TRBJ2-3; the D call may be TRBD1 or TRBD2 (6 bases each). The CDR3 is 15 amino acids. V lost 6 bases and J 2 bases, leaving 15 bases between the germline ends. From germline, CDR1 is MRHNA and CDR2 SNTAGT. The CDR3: CASRKEGGVTDTQYF. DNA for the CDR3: TGTGCCAGCAGAAAGGAGGGGGGTGTCACAGATACGCAGTATTTT.

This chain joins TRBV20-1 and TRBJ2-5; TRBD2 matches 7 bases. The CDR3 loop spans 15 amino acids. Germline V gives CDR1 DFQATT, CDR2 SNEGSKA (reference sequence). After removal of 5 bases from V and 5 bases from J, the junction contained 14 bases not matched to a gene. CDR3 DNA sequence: TGCAGTGCTCCTTATCCGGGACTATTTGTCGAGACCCAGTACTTC. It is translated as CSAPYPGLFVETQYF.

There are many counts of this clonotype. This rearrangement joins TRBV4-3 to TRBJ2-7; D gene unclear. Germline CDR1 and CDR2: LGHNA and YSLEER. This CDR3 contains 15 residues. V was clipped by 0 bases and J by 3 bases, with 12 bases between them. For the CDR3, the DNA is TGCGCCAGCAGCCAAGATATCGTCGGCAACTACGAGCAGTACTTC. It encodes CASSQDIVGNYEQYF.

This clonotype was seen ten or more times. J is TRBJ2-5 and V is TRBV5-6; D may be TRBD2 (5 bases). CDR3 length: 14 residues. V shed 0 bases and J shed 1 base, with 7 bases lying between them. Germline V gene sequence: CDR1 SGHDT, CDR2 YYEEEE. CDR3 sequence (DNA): TGTGCCAGCAGCTTGGCGGACTCCCAAGAGACCCAGTACTTC. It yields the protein CASSLADSQETQYF.

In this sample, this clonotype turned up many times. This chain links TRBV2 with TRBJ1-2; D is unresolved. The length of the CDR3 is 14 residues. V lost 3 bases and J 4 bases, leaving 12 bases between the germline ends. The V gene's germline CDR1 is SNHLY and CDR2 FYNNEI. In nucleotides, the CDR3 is TGTGCCAGCAGTGATCAGAGCAGAGCCTATGGCTACACCTTC. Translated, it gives CASSDQSRAYGYTF.

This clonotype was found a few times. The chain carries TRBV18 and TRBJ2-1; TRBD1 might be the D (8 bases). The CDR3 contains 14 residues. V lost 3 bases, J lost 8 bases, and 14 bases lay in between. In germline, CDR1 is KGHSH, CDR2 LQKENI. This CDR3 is CASSPRTGRDEQFF. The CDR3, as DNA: TGTGCCAGCTCACCCAGGACAGGGAGGGATGAGCAGTTCTTC.

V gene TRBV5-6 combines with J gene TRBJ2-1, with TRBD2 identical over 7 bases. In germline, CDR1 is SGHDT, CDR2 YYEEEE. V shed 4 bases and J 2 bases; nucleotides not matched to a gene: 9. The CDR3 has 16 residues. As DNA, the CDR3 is TGTGCCAGCAGCCCCCGGGGCGGGAGCGCCTACAATGAGCAGTTCTTC. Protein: CASSPRGGSAYNEQFF.

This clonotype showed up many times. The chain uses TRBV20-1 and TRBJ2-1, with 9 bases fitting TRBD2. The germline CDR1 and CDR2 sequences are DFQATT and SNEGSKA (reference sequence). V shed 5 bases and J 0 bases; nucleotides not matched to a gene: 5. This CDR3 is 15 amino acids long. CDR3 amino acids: CSAPTSGRSYNEQFF. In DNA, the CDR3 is TGCAGTGCTCCGACTAGCGGTCGCTCCTACAATGAGCAGTTCTTC.

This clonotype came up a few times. For the CDR3, the DNA is TGCGCCAGCAGCCAAGATTGGGGACAGGGAAAAAAACTGTTTTTT. Translating it yields CASSQDWGQGKKLFF. This chain joins TRBV4-3 and TRBJ1-4; 9 bases fit TRBD1. Looked up from germline, CDR1 is LGHNA and CDR2 is YSLEER. The V and J ends lost 0 bases and 9 bases, in that order; junction bases with no gene match: 5. The CDR3 sequence is 15 residues long.

The CDR3 bases are TGTGCCAGCAGTTCTACAGGGGCCGCACAAGAGACCCAGTACTTC. It encodes CASSSTGAAQETQYF. The chain links TRBV12-3 or TRBV12-4 to TRBJ2-5; the match to TRBD1 covers 7 bases. The CDR3 contains 15 residues. Trimming took 4 bases from V and 2 from J; bases not matched to a gene: 7.

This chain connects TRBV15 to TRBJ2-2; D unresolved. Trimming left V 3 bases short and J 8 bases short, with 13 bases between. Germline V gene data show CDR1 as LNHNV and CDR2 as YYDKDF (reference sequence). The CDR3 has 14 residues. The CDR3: CATSRLVGWGELFF. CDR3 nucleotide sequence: TGTGCCACCAGCAGGCTGGTCGGATGGGGGGAGCTGTTTTTT.

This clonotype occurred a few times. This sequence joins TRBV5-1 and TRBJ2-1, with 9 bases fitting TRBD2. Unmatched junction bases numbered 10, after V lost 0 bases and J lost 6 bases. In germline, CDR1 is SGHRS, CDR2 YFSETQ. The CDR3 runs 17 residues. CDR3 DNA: TGCGCCAGCAGCTTGGGTGGTGGGGGACTAGCTCCCAATGAGCAGTTCTTC. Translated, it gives CASSLGGGGLAPNEQFF. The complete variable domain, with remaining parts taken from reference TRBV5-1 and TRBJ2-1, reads KAGVTQTPRYLIKTRGQQVTLSCSPISGHRSVSWYQQTPGQGLQFLFEYFSETQRNKGNFPGRFSGRQFSNSRSEMNVSTLELGDSALYLCASSLGGGGLAPNEQFFGPGTRLTVL.

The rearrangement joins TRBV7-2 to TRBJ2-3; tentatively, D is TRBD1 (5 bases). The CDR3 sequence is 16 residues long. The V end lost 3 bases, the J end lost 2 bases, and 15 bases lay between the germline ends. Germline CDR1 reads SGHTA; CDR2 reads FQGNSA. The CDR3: CASSFAGFGSTDTQYF. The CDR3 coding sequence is TGTGCCAGCAGCTTCGCAGGGTTCGGATCCACAGATACGCAGTATTTT. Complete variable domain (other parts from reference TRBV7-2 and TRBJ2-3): GAGVSQSPSNKVTEKGKDVELRCDPISGHTALYWYRQSLGQGLEFLIYFQGNSAPDKSGLPSDRFSAERTGGSVSTLTIQRTQQEDSAVYLCASSFAGFGSTDTQYFGPGTRLTVL.

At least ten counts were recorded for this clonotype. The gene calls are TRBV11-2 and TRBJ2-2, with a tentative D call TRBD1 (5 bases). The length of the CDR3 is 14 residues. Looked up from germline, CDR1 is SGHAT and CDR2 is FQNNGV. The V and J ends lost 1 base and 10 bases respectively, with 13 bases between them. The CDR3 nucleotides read TGTGCCAGCAGCTTAGTCCTCAGGGCCTTGGAGCTGTTTTTT. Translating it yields CASSLVLRALELFF.

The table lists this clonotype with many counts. The CDR3 loop reads CASSLQRGYQETQYF. The CDR3 DNA sequence: TGTGCCAGCAGCTTACAGCGGGGGTACCAAGAGACCCAGTACTTC. The chain recombines TRBV7-2 with TRBJ2-5, with 8 bases matching TRBD2. Trimming took 2 bases from V and 0 from J; bases not matched to a gene: 2. CDR1 and CDR2 from the germline V gene are SGHTA and FQGNSA. The CDR3 contains 15 residues.

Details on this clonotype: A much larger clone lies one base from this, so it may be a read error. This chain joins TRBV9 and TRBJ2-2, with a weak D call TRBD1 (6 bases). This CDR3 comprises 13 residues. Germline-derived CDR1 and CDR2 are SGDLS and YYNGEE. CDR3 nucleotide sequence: TGTGCCCGCAGCGCAGGGGTGGCCGGGGAGCTGTTTTTT. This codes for CARSAGVAGELFF. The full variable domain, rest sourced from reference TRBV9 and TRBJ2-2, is DSGVTQTPKHLITATGQRVTLRCSPRSGDLSVYWYQQSLDQGLQFLIQYYNGEERAKGNILERFSAQQFPDLHSELNLSSLELGDSALYFCARSAGVAGELFFGEGSRLTVL.

The CDR3 sequence is CSARAPQGVSTEAFF. CDR3 in DNA: TGCAGTGCTAGAGCCCCACAGGGCGTAAGCACTGAAGCTTTCTTT. This sequence joins TRBV20-1 and TRBJ1-1, with D maybe TRBD1 (6 bases). Germline V lookup: CDR1 DFQATT, CDR2 SNEGSKA (reference sequence). Between the trimmed V and J ends, which lost 1 base and 4 bases, there was a span of 16 bases. The CDR3 length is 15 residues.

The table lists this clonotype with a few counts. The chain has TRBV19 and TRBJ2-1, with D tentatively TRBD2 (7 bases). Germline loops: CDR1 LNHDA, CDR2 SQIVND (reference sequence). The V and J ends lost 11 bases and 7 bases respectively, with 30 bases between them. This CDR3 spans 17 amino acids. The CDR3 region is CACRERGGRSLGNEQFF. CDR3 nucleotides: TGTGCCTGTCGTGAAAGGGGGGGGCGAAGTCTTGGGAATGAGCAGTTCTTC. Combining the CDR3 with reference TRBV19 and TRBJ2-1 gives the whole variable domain DGGITQSPKYLFRKEGQNVTLSCEQNLNHDAMYWYRQDPGQGLRLIYYSQIVNDFQKGDIAEGYSVSREKKESFPLTVTSAQKNPTAFYLCACRERGGRSLGNEQFFGPGTRLTVL.

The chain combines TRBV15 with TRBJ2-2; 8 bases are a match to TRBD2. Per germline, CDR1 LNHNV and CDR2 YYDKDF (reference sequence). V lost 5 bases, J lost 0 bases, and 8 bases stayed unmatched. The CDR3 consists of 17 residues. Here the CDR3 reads CATSPRASGSNTGELFF. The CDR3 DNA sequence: TGTGCCACCAGCCCAAGGGCTAGCGGGTCGAACACCGGGGAGCTGTTTTTT.